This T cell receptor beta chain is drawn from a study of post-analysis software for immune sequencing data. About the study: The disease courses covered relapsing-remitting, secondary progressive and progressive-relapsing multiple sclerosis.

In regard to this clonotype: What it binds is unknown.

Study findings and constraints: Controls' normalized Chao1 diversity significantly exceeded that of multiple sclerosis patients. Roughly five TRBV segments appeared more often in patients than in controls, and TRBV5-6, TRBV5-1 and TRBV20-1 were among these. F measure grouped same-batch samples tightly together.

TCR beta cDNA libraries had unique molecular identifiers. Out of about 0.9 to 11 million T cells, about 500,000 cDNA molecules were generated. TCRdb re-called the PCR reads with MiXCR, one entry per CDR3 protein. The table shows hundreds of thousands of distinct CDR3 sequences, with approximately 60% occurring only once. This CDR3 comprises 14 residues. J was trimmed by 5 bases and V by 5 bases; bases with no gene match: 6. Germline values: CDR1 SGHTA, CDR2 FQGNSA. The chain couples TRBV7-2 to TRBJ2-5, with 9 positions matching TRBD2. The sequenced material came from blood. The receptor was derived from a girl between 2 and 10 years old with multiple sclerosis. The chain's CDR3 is CASSPSRGGETQYF. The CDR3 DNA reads TGTGCCAGCAGCCCCTCGCGGGGGGGCGAGACCCAGTACTTC.